These 19 T cell receptor beta chains originate from one sample sequenced in a study of blood T cell repertoires in COVID-19. Clones were read by immunoSEQ multiplex PCR, and TCRdb kept only the in-frame ones, dropping some. The table shows some 190,000 clones, with roughly three quarters occurring only once. The sequencing input was PBMCs or T cells enriched from blood (not recorded which). These receptors all stem from a woman between 45 and 60 years old with acute COVID-19.

Points on this clone: A junction boundary mismatches the germline segment, possibly from a read error. The V call is TRBV7-2, the J call TRBJ1-1; D not certain. Germline V gene lookup returns CDR1 SGHTA and CDR2 FQGNSA. The CDR3 consists of 14 residues. In DNA form, the CDR3 reads TGTGCCAGCACCTTACGGGTTCTGAACACTGAAGCTTTCTTT. Translation gives CASTLRVLNTEAFF.

This clone was counted ten times or more. The chain carries TRBV6-4 and TRBJ1-1; 7 nucleotides align to TRBD1. Germline V lookup: CDR1 MRHNA, CDR2 SNTAGT. The length of the CDR3 is 13 residues. V lost 3 bases, J lost 6 bases, and 4 bases stayed unmatched. CDR3 bases: TGTGCCAGCAGTGAGACGGGGACAGCTGAAGCTTTCTTT. Translating gives CASSETGTAEAFF.

CDR3 sequence: CAITEGQGQSPLHF. CDR3 DNA: TGTGCCATCACCGAGGGACAGGGGCAATCACCCCTCCACTTT. The chain uses TRBV10-3 and TRBJ1-6; 10 bases fit TRBD1. The CDR3 loop spans 14 amino acids. Germline CDR1 is ENHRY and CDR2 is SYGVKD. J was trimmed by 10 bases and V by 7 bases; bases with no gene match: 7.

This clone was counted once. The V call is TRBV10-1, the J call TRBJ1-2, with D unresolved. The CDR3 is made up of 13 amino acids. V shed 2 bases and J shed 4 bases, with 8 bases lying between them. Germline V gene lookup returns CDR1 WNHNN and CDR2 SYGVQD (reference sequence). In nucleotides, the CDR3 is TGCGCCAGCAGTGAGGGGCAGTCCTATGGCTACACCTTC. As protein: CASSEGQSYGYTF.

The chain couples TRBV7-8 to TRBJ2-5, with TRBD1 as a possible D gene (6 bases). Looked up from germline, CDR1 is SGHVS and CDR2 is FQNEAQ. The CDR3 has 15 residues. V dropped 2 bases and J dropped 0 bases, with 10 bases sitting between them. The CDR3 DNA reads as TGTGCCAGCAGCTTACTCCAGGGGTACCAAGAGACCCAGTACTTC. Its translation: CASSLLQGYQETQYF.

The chain links TRBV2 to TRBJ1-5; D gene uncertain. Trimming took off 2 bases at V and 7 bases at J, with 12 bases between the two ends. This CDR3 is 14 amino acids long. Germline V gene lookup returns CDR1 SNHLY and CDR2 FYNNEI. The DNA for the CDR3 is TGTGCCAGCAGTGAAACAAAGACAAGACAGCCCCAGCATTTT. Translation: CASSETKTRQPQHF.

The chain combines TRBV2 with TRBJ1-2; D is unresolved. Germline V gene data show CDR1 as SNHLY and CDR2 as FYNNEI. Trimming pared 6 bases from V and 12 bases from J, leaving 14 bases between. The CDR3 consists of 11 residues. CDR3 DNA sequence: TGTGCCAGCAGATTGAAAGGAGGCGACACCTTC. This translates into CASRLKGGDTF.

This rearrangement joins TRBV27 to TRBJ1-2, with D tentatively TRBD1 (6 bases). The V gene lost 5 bases and the J gene lost 8 bases, with 15 bases spanning the gap. The germline CDR1 and CDR2 sequences are MNHEY and SMNVEV (reference sequence). The CDR3 sequence is 13 residues long. The CDR3 bases are TGTGCCAGCAGTCCGCCCCCAGGGGTCGGCTACACCTTC. Translating it yields CASSPPPGVGYTF.

V usage is TRBV7-9 and J usage is TRBJ2-5; D might be TRBD1 (6 bases). The CDR3 spans 14 residues. V shed 6 bases and J shed 4 bases, with 15 bases lying between them. CDR1 is SEHNR and CDR2 is FQNEAQ in the germline V gene (reference sequence). CDR3 protein: CASSPVQGRETQYF. The CDR3 nucleotides are TGTGCCAGCAGTCCGGTGCAGGGGAGAGAGACCCAGTACTTC.

This rearrangement joins TRBV2 to TRBJ1-3; TRBD1 matches at 10 bases. Unmatched junction bases numbered 8, after V lost 8 bases and J lost 4 bases. The CDR3 covers 15 residues. Germline V gives CDR1 SNHLY, CDR2 FYNNEI. The CDR3 sequence: CASRGTGAGGNTIYF. DNA of the CDR3: TGTGCCAGCCGCGGGACAGGGGCGGGAGGAAACACCATATATTTT.

In DNA, the CDR3 is TGTGCCAGCAGTTACTGGGGGGCAGATACGCAGTATTTT. Encoded protein: CASSYWGADTQYF. The chain carries TRBV6-5 and TRBJ2-3; TRBD2 is a possible D gene (6 bases). Trimming stripped 1 base from V and 4 bases from J, with 6 bases between. Germline loops: CDR1 MNHEY, CDR2 SVGAGI. The length of the CDR3 is 13 residues.

This clone appeared a single time. CDR3 sequence reads: CASSRGLAGASKRELFF. CDR3 nucleotide sequence: TGTGCCAGCAGCCGGGGACTAGCGGGGGCCAGCAAGCGGGAGCTGTTTTTT. V is TRBV4-2 and J is TRBJ2-2; TRBD2 matches at 14 bases. The germline V gene has CDR1 LGHNA and CDR2 YNFKEQ. V trimming: 4 bases; J trimming: 9 bases; junction bases outside the gene matches: 10. The CDR3 loop spans 17 amino acids.

The chain carries TRBV3-1 (or the pseudogene TRBV3-2) and TRBJ2-1; D is perhaps TRBD1 (5 bases). This CDR3 is built from 20 residues. CDR1 is LGHDT and CDR2 is YNNKEL in the germline V gene (reference sequence). V was pared by 4 bases and J by 2 bases, with 27 bases between. This CDR3 reads CASSPETLTDSPATYNEQFF. DNA of the CDR3: TGTGCCAGCAGCCCAGAAACCCTCACCGACAGCCCTGCTACCTACAATGAGCAGTTCTTC.

This clone was recorded at least ten times. The genes are TRBV7-9 and TRBJ2-7, with D uncertain. The CDR3 runs 13 residues. V lost 3 bases and J 5 bases, leaving 11 bases between the germline ends. Per germline, CDR1 SEHNR and CDR2 FQNEAQ (reference sequence). The DNA for the CDR3 is TGTGCCAGCAGCTTTTCCGGGTCCCACGAGCAGTACGTC. It is translated as CASSFSGSHEQYV.

V gene TRBV9 combines with J gene TRBJ2-3, with D maybe TRBD2 (6 bases). The CDR3 spans 14 residues. The germline CDR1 and CDR2 sequences are SGDLS and YYNGEE. Trimming removed 6 bases at V and 0 bases at J, with 11 bases between. Here the CDR3 DNA reads TGTGCCAGCAACCCGGGGACTAGCACAGATACGCAGTATTTT. Translation gives CASNPGTSTDTQYF.

The CDR3 region is CASSTGTYEQYV. CDR3 in DNA: TGTGCCAGCAGCACCGGGACCTACGAGCAGTACGTC. This chain links TRBV28 with TRBJ2-7; D possibly corresponds to TRBD2 (5 bases). CDR3 length: 12 residues. The V and J ends lost 6 bases and 2 bases respectively, with 8 bases between them. In germline, CDR1 is MDHEN, CDR2 SYDVKM.

The V and J genes are TRBV19 and TRBJ1-2, with 12 nucleotides matching TRBD1. The CDR3 length is 14 residues. Germline values: CDR1 LNHDA, CDR2 SQIVND (reference sequence). The J segment lost 6 bases and the V segment lost 7 bases, leaving 6 bases of the junction unmatched. The CDR3 region has the DNA TGTGCCAGTACCACGGGACAGGGGGCTGATGGCTACACCTTC. Amino acids: CASTTGQGADGYTF. Complete variable domain (other parts from reference TRBV19 and TRBJ1-2): DGGITQSPKYLFRKEGQNVTLSCEQNLNHDAMYWYRQDPGQGLRLIYYSQIVNDFQKGDIAEGYSVSREKKESFPLTVTSAQKNPTAFYLCASTTGQGADGYTFGSGTRLTVV.

The chain uses TRBV3-1 (or the pseudogene TRBV3-2) and TRBJ1-1; TRBD1 is a possible D gene (6 bases). The CDR3 length is 14 residues. Germline V CDR1 and CDR2: LGHDT, YNNKEL (reference sequence). V was pared by 1 base and J by 3 bases, with 9 bases between. The CDR3 DNA is TGTGCCAGCAGCCAAGGGGGGCCGGACACTGAAGCTTTCTTT. The encoded protein is CASSQGGPDTEAFF.

A single count supports this clone. V usage is TRBV14 and J usage is TRBJ2-1; D call uncertain. Germline CDR1 reads SGHDN; CDR2 reads FVKESK. The V gene lost 6 bases and the J gene lost 5 bases, with 5 bases spanning the gap. CDR3 length: 11 amino acids. The CDR3 here is CASSLHNEQFF. The CDR3 nucleotides read TGTGCCAGCAGTCTACACAATGAGCAGTTCTTC.